Sequencing of this TCR beta chain was carried out in a study of metastatic and nonmetastatic thyroid tumors. Germline V gives CDR1 SGDLS, CDR2 YYNGEE. The CDR3 spans 15 residues. V lost 0 bases and J lost 0, with 10 bases in between. Thyroid surgery was preceded by no treatment in any patient. Ten or more counts support this clone. Per the authors' pipeline: The study built a papillary thyroid cancer distant-metastasis classifier from CDR3 differences across clinicopathological groups. TCRdb reanalyzed the PCR reads via MiXCR. The V and J calls follow TCRdb's processing rather than the paper's. The table shows 20,000 to 30,000 clones, with about 21% occurring only once.

The genes are TRBV9 and TRBJ2-7; D is uncertain. Sequenced input: blood. This sequence originates from a male donor with papillary thyroid cancer or a benign thyroid nodule (not recorded which). Some clones in this sample may be carry-over from other donors' samples. The CDR3 region has the DNA TGTGCCAGCAGCGTAGAGAGACAAGGCTCCTACGAGCAGTACTTC. It is translated as CASSVERQGSYEQYF.